A selection of T cell receptor beta chains follows, all from one sample in a study of technical replicates of blood from a few donors. Profiling relied on immunoSEQ multiplex PCR, and the TCRdb table lists in-frame clones only, not all of them. The repertoire includes under 95,000 clones, roughly 90% of them detected once, and around 0.42% sits in the top ten. The sequenced material came from T cells isolated from PBMCs. These receptors originate from a human donor in good health. CDR3s include the opening cysteine and the closing phenylalanine or tryptophan. Fields, in order: clone size, CDR3 length, D gene, V gene, J gene, CDR3 protein, CDR3 DNA. The D gene is left open where the match is weak. A row's size may be missing; if present it is once, few, many or a size class.

>.|14|TRBD1|TRBV19|TRBJ1-5
CASKDRDFNQPQHF
TGTGCCAGTAAGGACAGGGACTTCAATCAGCCCCAGCATTTT
>.|16|.|TRBV9|TRBJ1-2
CASSVDHGTGDYGYTF
TGTGCCAGCAGCGTGGACCACGGGACTGGAGACTATGGCTACACCTTC
>once|15|.|TRBV7-9|TRBJ1-5
CASSLGGSSNQPQHF
TGTGCCAGCAGCTTAGGAGGCAGTAGCAATCAGCCCCAGCATTTT
>.|21|TRBD1|TRBV2|TRBJ1-4
CASSYNRWENIRDRSFSGLFF
TGTGCCAGCAGCTATAACCGATGGGAAAATATAAGGGACAGATCTTTTTCCGGACTGTTTTTT
>.|14|TRBD1|TRBV19|TRBJ2-1
CASNTGGFNNEQFF
TGTGCCAGTAACACAGGGGGTTTTAACAATGAGCAGTTCTTC
>.|14|TRBD1|TRBV7-2|TRBJ1-5
CASSQLRGHQPQHF
TGTGCCAGCAGCCAACTCAGGGGGCATCAGCCCCAGCATTTT
>.|15|.|TRBV5-1|TRBJ2-1
CASSSSRRASHEQFF
TGCGCCAGCAGCTCCTCCCGGAGGGCCTCCCATGAGCAGTTCTTC
>.|15|.|TRBV14|TRBJ1-2
CASSRTYGQLDGYTF
TGTGCCAGCAGCCGAACATACGGACAGCTAGATGGCTACACCTTC
>.|14|.|TRBV21-1|TRBJ2-5
CASSKATSPGTQYF
TGTGCCAGCAGCAAAGCTACCTCGCCGGGGACCCAGTACTTC
>.|15|.|TRBV27|TRBJ1-4
CASSLLGPANEKLFF
TGTGCCAGCAGTTTATTGGGCCCGGCTAATGAAAAACTGTTTTTT
>once|14|.|TRBV6-5|TRBJ2-3
CASRTREPPGTQYF
TGTGCCAGCAGGACTAGGGAGCCGCCCGGGACGCAGTATTTT
>once|15|.|TRBV6-5|TRBJ2-5
CASSYGSGVQETQYF
TGTGCCAGCAGTTACGGATCAGGCGTCCAAGAGACCCAGTACTTC
>.|17|.|TRBV19|TRBJ2-6
CASSIDGGGGGANVLTF
TGTGCCAGTAGTATAGATGGAGGGGGCGGTGGGGCCAACGTCCTGACTTTC
>.|14|TRBD1|TRBV30|TRBJ2-7
CAWRPLQGVYEQYF
TGTGCCTGGAGACCGCTACAGGGGGTATACGAGCAGTACTTC
>few|16|TRBD1|TRBV15|TRBJ1-1
CATSRAMTGVHTEAFF
TGTGCCACCAGCAGAGCCATGACAGGGGTTCACACTGAAGCTTTCTTT
>.|13|TRBD1|TRBV19|TRBJ1-1
CASSSQGGTEAFF
TGTGCCAGTAGTTCTCAGGGGGGAACTGAAGCTTTCTTT
>.|16|.|TRBV27|TRBJ1-1
CASHLLGGGSNTEAFF
TGTGCCAGCCACCTACTAGGGGGGGGCTCAAACACTGAAGCTTTCTTT
>.|15|.|TRBV7-2|TRBJ2-7
CASTGRGDFSYEQYF
TGTGCCAGCACTGGGAGGGGGGACTTTTCCTACGAGCAGTACTTC
>.|11|.|TRBV20-1|TRBJ1-3
CSASNGNTIYF
TGCAGTGCTTCCAATGGAAACACCATATATTTT
>.|15|TRBD1|TRBV9|TRBJ2-7
CASSSGTGRFYEQYF
TGTGCCAGCAGCTCAGGGACAGGGAGGTTCTACGAGCAGTACTTC
>.|15|.|TRBV6-1|TRBJ2-1
CASSEITSTYNEQFF
TGTGCCAGCAGTGAAATTACTAGTACCTACAATGAGCAGTTCTTC
>once|15|TRBD1|TRBV27|TRBJ2-7
CASSLTGTGPYEQYF
TGTGCCAGCAGTTTAACCGGGACAGGGCCCTACGAGCAGTACTTC
>.|12|.|TRBV4-3|TRBJ2-7
CASSLGGYEQYF
TGCGCCAGCAGCCTCGGCGGCTACGAGCAGTACTTC
>.|13|.|TRBV30|TRBJ1-1
CAWSVHGNTEAFF
TGTGCCTGGAGTGTACATGGGAACACTGAAGCTTTCTTT
>.|14|TRBD1|TRBV5-6|TRBJ2-7
CASSLTGGLDEQYF
TGTGCCAGCAGCTTGACAGGGGGGTTGGACGAGCAGTACTTC
>.|15|TRBD1|TRBV27|TRBJ2-5
CASSARGTDQETQYF
TGTGCCAGCAGCGCTAGAGGGACAGACCAAGAGACCCAGTACTTC
>.|19|.|TRBV7-6|TRBJ2-1
CASSLPYTRRELSYNEQFF
TGTGCCAGCAGCTTACCATATACGAGGCGGGAACTCTCCTACAATGAGCAGTTCTTC
>once|15|.|TRBV7-2|TRBJ2-1
CASSLNTGSYNEQFF
TGTGCCAGCAGCTTAAATACGGGGTCCTACAATGAGCAGTTCTTC
>.|14|TRBD1|TRBV29-1|TRBJ2-2
CSVLTGLNTGELFF
TGCAGCGTTTTGACAGGGTTGAACACCGGGGAGCTGTTTTTT
>.|16|.|TRBV30|TRBJ1-1
CAWSTPTRGGNTEAFF
TGTGCCTGGAGTACACCAACCAGGGGCGGGAACACTGAAGCTTTCTTT
>few|14|.|TRBV25-1|TRBJ2-5
CASSEWGGAETQYF
TGTGCCAGCAGTGAATGGGGGGGCGCGGAGACCCAGTACTTC
>.|17|TRBD1|TRBV11-2|TRBJ1-1
CASSLGIRQGVATEAFF
TGTGCCAGCAGCTTAGGTATCCGACAGGGAGTGGCCACTGAAGCTTTCTTT
>.|17|TRBD1|TRBV4-1|TRBJ2-1
CASSPRPVQGVFSEQFF
TGCGCCAGCAGCCCCAGGCCCGTACAGGGGGTTTTTAGCGAGCAGTTCTTC
>.|15|TRBD1|TRBV10-3|TRBJ2-2
CAISAGGSGVGELFF
TGTGCCATCAGTGCAGGGGGCTCCGGTGTCGGGGAGCTGTTTTTT
>once|17|TRBD1|TRBV19|TRBJ2-7
CASSVGQGAVTTYEQYF
TGTGCCAGTAGTGTAGGACAGGGGGCCGTAACCACCTACGAGCAGTACTTC
>.|12|.|TRBV19|TRBJ1-1
CAIIREDTEAFF
TGTGCCATTATCAGGGAGGACACTGAAGCTTTCTTT
>.|15|.|TRBV4-1|TRBJ2-7
CASSQGRYSSYEQYF
TGCGCCAGCAGCCAAGGTCGCTACTCGTCCTACGAGCAGTACTTC
>.|14|.|TRBV11-1|TRBJ1-1
CASSRGVANTEAFF
TGTGCCAGCAGCCGGGGGGTGGCGAACACTGAAGCTTTCTTT
>.|12|.|TRBV28|TRBJ2-7
CASTPDRYEQYF
TGTGCCAGCACCCCAGACAGGTACGAGCAGTACTTC
>.|14|.|TRBV29-1|TRBJ2-3
CSVVGGGTTDTQYF
TGCAGCGTTGTAGGCGGAGGTACCACAGATACGCAGTATTTT
>.|11|.|TRBV20-1|TRBJ1-4
CSALGFGGLFF
TGCAGTGCCCTCGGTTTTGGTGGTCTGTTTTTT
>.|14|TRBD1|TRBV5-1|TRBJ2-7
CASSLDRGTYEQYF
TGCGCCAGCAGCTTGGACAGGGGAACCTACGAGCAGTACTTC
>.|13|.|TRBV9|TRBJ2-5
CASSEMTGETQYF
TGTGCCAGCAGCGAGATGACAGGAGAGACCCAGTACTTC
>once|17|.|TRBV12-5|TRBJ2-4
CASGLVPTGLAKNIQYF
TGTGCTAGTGGTTTGGTACCGACCGGACTAGCCAAAAACATTCAGTACTTC
>.|16|.|TRBV6-6|TRBJ1-2
CASSLSPKQGSVGYTF
TGTGCCAGCAGTCTTTCGCCTAAACAGGGCTCGGTAGGCTACACCTTC
>.|15|TRBD2|TRBV27|TRBJ2-7
CASSLLAAGVGEQYF
TGTGCCAGCAGTTTATTAGCAGCGGGAGTGGGGGAGCAGTACTTC
>.|13|.|TRBV6-5|TRBJ2-3
CASRRGATDTQYF
TGTGCCAGCAGGCGGGGAGCCACAGATACGCAGTATTTT
>.|14|TRBD1|TRBV28|TRBJ2-7
CASRRQGLAHEQYF
TGTGCCAGCAGGCGACAGGGTCTAGCCCACGAGCAGTACTTC
>.|13|.|TRBV5-5|TRBJ2-7
CASGRQVTYEQYF
TGTGCCAGCGGACGACAGGTAACATACGAGCAGTACTTC
>.|13|.|TRBV6-4|TRBJ1-1
CASSDVRGTEAFF
TGTGCCAGCAGTGACGTCAGGGGCACTGAAGCTTTCTTT